These 30 T cell receptor beta chains share one sample of origin, sequenced in a study of blood T cell repertoires in COVID-19. The protocol was immunoSEQ multiplex PCR, while the TCRdb copy is restricted to in-frame clones and leaves out a portion. Of about 160,000 clones listed, 86% were seen once; the top ten hold about 7%. Sequencing used peripheral blood. The origin of the receptors is a man aged 45-65 years with active or convalescent COVID-19.

This rearrangement joins TRBV19 to TRBJ2-2, with 14 bases that match TRBD2. The CDR3 sequence is 15 residues long. CDR1 and CDR2 (germline): LNHDA, SQIVND (reference sequence). Trimming cost V 10 bases and J 6 bases; bases outside gene matches: 7. Written as DNA, the CDR3 is TGTGCCACCCAGACTAGCGGGAGGGTGGCCGGGGAGCTGTTTTTT. Translation gives CATQTSGRVAGELFF.

The chain uses TRBV18 and TRBJ1-3; D ambiguous. The CDR3 length is 12 residues. V gave up 6 bases and J gave up 4 bases, with 7 bases separating them. Germline lookup yields CDR1 KGHSH and CDR2 LQKENI. The CDR3 reads CASSSQGNTIYF. For the CDR3, the DNA is TGTGCCAGCTCGTCACAGGGAAACACCATATATTTT.

The chain is built from TRBV7-3 and TRBJ2-3, with D unclear. The CDR3 is made up of 15 amino acids. Germline V CDR1 and CDR2: SGHTA, FQGTGA. Deletions cut 1 base from V and 6 bases from J, with 14 bases between. The CDR3 here is CASSLKASESDTQYF. In DNA form, the CDR3 reads TGTGCCAGCAGCTTAAAGGCCAGCGAAAGCGATACGCAGTATTTT.

This chain joins TRBV28 and TRBJ1-1, with D maybe TRBD1 (5 bases). The V end was cut by 4 bases, the J end by 2 bases, with 14 bases between. CDR3 size: 15 residues. In germline, CDR1 is MDHEN, CDR2 SYDVKM. The CDR3 sequence is CASSSLPGINTEAFF. As DNA, the CDR3 is TGTGCCAGCAGTTCCCTGCCAGGGATAAACACTGAAGCTTTCTTT.

This clone was detected only a few times. CDR3 bases: TGTGCCAGCAGCATTACAGGGGGCAGGGGGATAAACTCCTACGAGCAGTACTTC. This translates into CASSITGGRGINSYEQYF. The J gene is TRBJ2-7, the V gene TRBV11-2, with TRBD1 identical over 9 bases. Germline V gene lookup returns CDR1 SGHAT and CDR2 FQNNGV. The V gene end was trimmed by 5 bases and the J gene end by 0 bases; junction bases not matched to a gene: 14. This CDR3 region has 18 residues.

V is TRBV5-1 and J is TRBJ2-3; TRBD2 agrees at 7 bases. CDR1 is SGHRS, CDR2 YFSETQ, per germline. Trimming removed 6 bases from V and 6 bases from J; junction bases left unmatched: 10. CDR3 length equals 14 residues. CDR3 sequence: CASNREGGPDTQYF. The CDR3 nucleotides are TGCGCCAGCAATAGGGAGGGAGGGCCGGATACGCAGTATTTT.

Here the CDR3 reads CARSLATFWTGVNSPLHF. CDR3 bases: TGTGCCAGAAGCTTGGCCACCTTTTGGACAGGCGTTAATTCACCCCTCCACTTT. The gene calls are TRBV5-3 and TRBJ1-6, with 7 bases matching TRBD1. TRBV5-3 is known as an ORF, though its function is uncertain. The V and J ends lost 0 bases and 6 bases, in that order; junction bases with no gene match: 12. CDR3 size: 18 residues.

This clone was picked up a small number of times. The chain employs TRBV11-1 and TRBJ1-1; D is ambiguous. V was clipped by 5 bases and J by 0 bases, with 10 bases between them. This CDR3 is 14 amino acids long. In germline, CDR1 is SGHAT, CDR2 FQDESV (reference sequence). The CDR3, as DNA: TGTGCCAGCAGCGGCAATGGAGTGAACACTGAAGCTTTCTTT. The encoded protein is CASSGNGVNTEAFF.

The chain's CDR3 is CASSLASSKNYGYTF. For the CDR3, the DNA is TGTGCCAGCAGCTTGGCATCGTCTAAAAACTATGGCTACACCTTC. The V gene is TRBV5-6, the J gene TRBJ1-2; D unclear. From germline, CDR1 is SGHDT and CDR2 YYEEEE. The CDR3 sequence is 15 residues long. The germline V and J ends were trimmed by 0 bases and 2 bases, with 11 bases remaining between them.

This clone was detected once. This chain links TRBV19 with TRBJ1-1; no definite D call. CDR3 size: 16 residues. Germline V gene data show CDR1 as LNHDA and CDR2 as SQIVND (reference sequence). V gave up 6 bases and J gave up 1 base, with 18 bases separating them. This CDR3 is CASRPRFLSRNTEAFF. In DNA, the CDR3 is TGTGCCAGTAGGCCTCGGTTTTTAAGCCGGAACACTGAAGCTTTCTTT.

The V and J genes are TRBV29-1 and TRBJ1-2; 10 bases align to TRBD1. This CDR3 has 14 residues. CDR1 and CDR2 from the germline V gene are SQVTM and ANQGSEA. V lost 6 bases, J lost 3 bases, and 7 bases stayed unmatched. The CDR3 spells CSVQTGGGDYGYTF. As DNA, the CDR3 is TGCAGCGTGCAGACAGGGGGCGGTGACTATGGCTACACCTTC.

This clone came up a few times. This chain links TRBV7-2 with TRBJ2-1; 12 bases are shared with TRBD1. CDR3 length: 13 amino acids. Germline trimming cut 5 bases from V and 13 bases from J; bases unmatched to any gene: 6. Germline V gene sequence: CDR1 SGHTA, CDR2 FQGNSA. CDR3 region: CASSPGTGGGQFF. In DNA form, the CDR3 reads TGTGCCAGCAGCCCGGGGACAGGGGGCGGTCAGTTCTTC.

The chain uses TRBV7-2 and TRBJ2-1; D unclear. The CDR3 covers 14 residues. Germline assignment: CDR1 SGHTA and CDR2 FQGNSA. Trimming shortened V by 0 bases and J by 6 bases, and 9 bases separated the two germline ends. CDR3 in amino acids: CASSLAVSPNEQFF. DNA for the CDR3: TGTGCCAGCAGCTTAGCGGTTAGCCCCAATGAGCAGTTCTTC.

J is TRBJ2-1 and V is TRBV5-4; no reliable D call. In germline, CDR1 is SGHNT, CDR2 YYREEE (reference sequence). The CDR3 spans 15 residues. V lost 2 bases and J lost 0, with 9 bases in between. This CDR3 reads CASSLLSASYNEQFF. The CDR3 DNA reads TGTGCCAGCAGCTTACTTAGTGCCTCCTACAATGAGCAGTTCTTC.

This chain uses TRBV19 with TRBJ1-6; tentative D call: TRBD1 (5 bases). Per the germline V gene, CDR1 is LNHDA and CDR2 is SQIVND (reference sequence). This CDR3 region has 13 residues. Trimming took 9 bases from V and 3 from J, leaving 9 bases between them. CDR3 nucleotides: TGTGCCAGCAGCGACAGCTATAATTCACCCCTCCACTTT. Amino acids: CASSDSYNSPLHF.

The V and J genes are TRBV5-5 and TRBJ2-1, with 9 positions matching TRBD2. CDR1 is SGHKS, CDR2 YYEKEE, per germline (reference sequence). The CDR3 has 15 amino acids. Germline trimming cut 4 bases from V and 9 bases from J; bases unmatched to any gene: 11. The CDR3 here is CASSVTGTSLGEQFF. Written as DNA, the CDR3 is TGTGCCAGCAGCGTAACCGGGACTAGCTTGGGTGAGCAGTTCTTC.

In DNA, the CDR3 is TGTGCCAGCAGCCCCCAAGCGGGCGGGAGTGGGACTGAAGCTTTCTTT. Protein: CASSPQAGGSGTEAFF. The chain carries TRBV7-9 and TRBJ1-1; D is undetermined. The CDR3 spans 16 residues. The germline CDR1 and CDR2 sequences are SEHNR and FQNEAQ (reference sequence). Deletions cut 5 bases from V and 5 bases from J, with 21 bases between.

The J gene is TRBJ2-1, the V gene TRBV29-1; D unclear. V lost 3 bases, J lost 8 bases, and 11 bases lay in between. The germline V gene encodes CDR1 SQVTM and CDR2 ANQGSEA. CDR3 length: 12 residues. The CDR3 spells CSVDWQRDEQFF. DNA for the CDR3: TGCAGCGTTGATTGGCAGCGAGATGAGCAGTTCTTC.

The genes are TRBV2 and TRBJ2-7, with 9 nucleotides matching TRBD1. Germline V gives CDR1 SNHLY, CDR2 FYNNEI. This CDR3 has 12 residues. The CDR3 DNA is TGTGGAAGCTCACAGGGGGCAAGGGAGCAGTACTTC. It translates to CGSSQGAREQYF.

This clone was counted many times. One end of the junction fails to match germline, which may point to a read error. Other DNA sequences in the sample encode the same CDR3. The chain couples TRBV2 to TRBJ1-5, with D perhaps TRBD1 (6 bases). Germline loops: CDR1 SNHLY, CDR2 FYNNEI. The CDR3 totals 16 residues. DNA of the CDR3: TGTGCCAGCTGTGATGTAGGGGGGGGGTCATTTCAGCCCCAGCATTTT. Translated, it gives CASCDVGGGSFQPQHF.

The sample holds one count of this clone. CDR3 sequence: CATSRGQGEVYGYTF. The CDR3 DNA follows: TGTGCCACCAGCAGAGGACAGGGCGAGGTCTATGGCTACACCTTC. The chain joins TRBV15 to TRBJ1-2; 7 positions agree with TRBD1. The V segment lost 1 base and the J segment 4 bases; nucleotides outside the gene matches: 6. Germline values: CDR1 LNHNV, CDR2 YYDKDF (reference sequence). This CDR3 has 15 amino acids.

With respect to this clone: This specimen includes other DNA sequences encoding the same CDR3. CDR3 sequence: CASRGAGTDTQYF. The CDR3 DNA reads TGTGCCAGCCGGGGTGCTGGGACAGATACGCAGTATTTT. The chain recombines TRBV7-9 with TRBJ2-3, with D maybe TRBD2 (5 bases). CDR1 SEHNR and CDR2 FQNEAQ come from the germline V gene (reference sequence). The CDR3 spans 13 residues. Trimming pared 8 bases from V and 3 bases from J, leaving 12 bases between.

This clone showed up just a few times. The J gene is TRBJ2-2, the V gene TRBV3-1 (or the pseudogene TRBV3-2), with 11 bases fitting TRBD2. Looked up from germline, CDR1 is LGHDT and CDR2 is YNNKEL (reference sequence). There are 16 residues in the CDR3. The trim removed 2 bases at V and 5 bases at J, leaving 4 bases unmatched. The CDR3 region has the DNA TGTGCCAGCAGCCAAACTAGCGGGGGCGGGACCGGGGAGCTGTTTTTT. This translates into CASSQTSGGGTGELFF.

The chain links TRBV24-1 to TRBJ2-3; maybe TRBD1 (5 bases). Germline V CDR1 and CDR2: KGHDR, SFDVKD. CDR3 length equals 13 residues. Trimming took 8 bases from V and 4 from J, leaving 12 bases between them. The CDR3 is CATMGPLADTQYF. The CDR3 DNA reads TGTGCCACCATGGGGCCCTTGGCAGATACGCAGTATTTT.

The chain employs TRBV7-3 and TRBJ2-3; D is possibly TRBD2 (5 bases). The germline V and J ends were trimmed by 3 bases and 5 bases, with 12 bases remaining between them. From germline, CDR1 is SGHTA and CDR2 FQGTGA. The length of the CDR3 is 14 residues. The CDR3 region is CASSFAGGQDTQYF. The DNA of the CDR3 is TGTGCCAGCAGCTTCGCAGGAGGTCAAGATACGCAGTATTTT.

The CDR3 protein is CASSIVGGRGEGAEQFF. CDR3 DNA: TGTGCCAGTAGTATAGTAGGGGGCAGGGGAGAAGGGGCTGAGCAGTTCTTC. The chain couples TRBV19 to TRBJ2-1; 7 bases match TRBD1. Germline assignment: CDR1 LNHDA and CDR2 SQIVND (reference sequence). This CDR3 contains 17 residues. The J segment lost 9 bases and the V segment lost 1 base, leaving 15 bases of the junction unmatched.

The rearrangement joins TRBV6-5 to TRBJ2-7; tentatively, D is TRBD1 (6 bases). V was trimmed by 9 bases and J by 3 bases, leaving 18 bases between them. The germline gives CDR1 MNHEY, CDR2 SVGAGI. The CDR3 loop spans 14 amino acids. The CDR3 region has the DNA TGTGCCAGTGTTGATCAGGGGTCGGACTACGAGCAGTACTTC. Translating gives CASVDQGSDYEQYF.

The genes are TRBV6-2 or TRBV6-3 and TRBJ2-7; tentative D call: TRBD1 (7 bases). V was cut by 2 bases and J by 3 bases, with 23 bases left in between. CDR3 length: 18 residues. Germline CDR1 reads MNHEY; CDR2 reads SVGEGT. The CDR3 nucleotides read TGTGCCAGCAGTTACCGACAGGGAAGTGGGACTCGCAGCTACGAGCAGTACTTC. Translation gives CASSYRQGSGTRSYEQYF.

There are a few counts of this clone. The rearrangement joins TRBV10-3 to TRBJ1-3; D perhaps matches TRBD1 (6 bases). The CDR3 covers 14 residues. Germline values: CDR1 ENHRY, CDR2 SYGVKD. V was shortened by 3 bases and J by 2 bases, with 8 bases between the two germline ends. The CDR3 DNA sequence: TGTGCCATCAGTGAAGGGACAACTGGAAACACCATATATTTT. Its translation is CAISEGTTGNTIYF.

The CDR3 nucleotides read TGTGCCAGCACCCCCGGGGGCACCGGGGAGCTGTTTTTT. Protein sequence: CASTPGGTGELFF. This chain connects TRBV2 to TRBJ2-2; D perhaps matches TRBD2 (6 bases). Trimming left V 7 bases short and J 4 bases short, with 10 bases between. CDR3 length: 13 residues. Germline V gives CDR1 SNHLY, CDR2 FYNNEI.